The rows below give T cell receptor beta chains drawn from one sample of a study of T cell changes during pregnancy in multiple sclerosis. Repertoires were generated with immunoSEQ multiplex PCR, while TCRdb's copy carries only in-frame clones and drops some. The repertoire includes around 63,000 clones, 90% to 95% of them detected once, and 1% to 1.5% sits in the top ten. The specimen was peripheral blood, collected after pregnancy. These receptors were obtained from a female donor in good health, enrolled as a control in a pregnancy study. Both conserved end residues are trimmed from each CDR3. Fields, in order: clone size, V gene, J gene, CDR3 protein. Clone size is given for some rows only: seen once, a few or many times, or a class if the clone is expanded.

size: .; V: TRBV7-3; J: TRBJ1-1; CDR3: ASSRLGQANTEAF
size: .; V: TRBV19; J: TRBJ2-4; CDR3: ASSQGRNIQY
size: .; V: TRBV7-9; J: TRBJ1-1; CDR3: ASSGSQGQEAF
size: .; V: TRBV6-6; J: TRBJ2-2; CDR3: ASSYPRDTGELF
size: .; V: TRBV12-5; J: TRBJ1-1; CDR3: ASGPYRENTEAF
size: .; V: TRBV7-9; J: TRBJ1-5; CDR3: ASSKTDDQPQH
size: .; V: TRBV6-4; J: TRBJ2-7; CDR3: ATEGFPGTGGARTYEQY
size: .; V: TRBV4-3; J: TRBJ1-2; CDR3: ASSQEHYAYGYT
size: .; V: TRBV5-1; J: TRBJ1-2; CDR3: ASSLGGDYYGYT
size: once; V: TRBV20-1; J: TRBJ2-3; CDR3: SAIVGQTQY
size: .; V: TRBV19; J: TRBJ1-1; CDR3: ASSMRGQGLSEAF
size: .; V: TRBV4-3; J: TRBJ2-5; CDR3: ASSQDGWQRETQY
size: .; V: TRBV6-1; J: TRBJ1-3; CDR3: ASRLTGNSGNTIY
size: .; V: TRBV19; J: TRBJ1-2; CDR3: ASSYAEVRGYT
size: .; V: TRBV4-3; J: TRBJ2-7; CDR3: ASSQDRYYEQY
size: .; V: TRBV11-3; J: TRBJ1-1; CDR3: ASSKGGWDRNTEAF
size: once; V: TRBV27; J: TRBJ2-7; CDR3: ASSPSTGRQGLEQY
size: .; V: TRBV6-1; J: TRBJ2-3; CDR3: ASSYVGGGTDTQY
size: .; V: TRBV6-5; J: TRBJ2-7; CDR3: ASSGTGTYEQY
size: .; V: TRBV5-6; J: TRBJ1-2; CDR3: ASSLESGYT
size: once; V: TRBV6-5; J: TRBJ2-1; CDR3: ASRKGGGSYNEQF
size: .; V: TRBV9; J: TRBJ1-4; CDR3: ASSVGWGVGNEKLF
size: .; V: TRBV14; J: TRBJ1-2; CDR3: ASSQVDSDLLYGYT
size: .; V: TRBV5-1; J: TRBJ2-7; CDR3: ASSRDRGGSYEQY
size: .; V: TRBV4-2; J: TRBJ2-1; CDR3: ASSQFDRASEQF
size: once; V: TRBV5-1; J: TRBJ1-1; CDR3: ASSTTGAAGQGEAF
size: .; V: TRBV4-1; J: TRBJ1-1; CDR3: ASSRRDRENTEAF
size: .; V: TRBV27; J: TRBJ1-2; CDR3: ASSLSTGGYGYT
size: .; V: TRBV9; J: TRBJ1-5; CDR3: ASSVQGTQPQH
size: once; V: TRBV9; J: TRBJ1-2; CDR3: ASSVGRSDGYT
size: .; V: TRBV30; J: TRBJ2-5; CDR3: AWRDWTGGQETQY
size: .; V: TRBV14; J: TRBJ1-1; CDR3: ASSYRMGTEAF
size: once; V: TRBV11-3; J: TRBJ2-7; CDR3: ASSSRTSGGSYEQY
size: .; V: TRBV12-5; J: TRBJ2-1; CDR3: ASGNPGQGYNEQF
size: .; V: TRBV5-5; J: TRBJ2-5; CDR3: ASSLTSEFQETQY
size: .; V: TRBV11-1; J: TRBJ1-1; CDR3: ASSADRGRGRTEAF
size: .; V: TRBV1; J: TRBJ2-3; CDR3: TSNGGGALADTQY
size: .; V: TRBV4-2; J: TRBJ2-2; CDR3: ASSQDLGGEAGELF
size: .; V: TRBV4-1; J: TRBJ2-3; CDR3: ASSQVLAGTSTDTQY